The present T cell receptor beta chain was sequenced within a study of regulatory T cells in long-lasting Graves disease. Time point of the sample: persistent/refractory GD, antithyroid drugs over 5 years with positive TRAb. RNA isolated from PBMCs was used to make the TCR library. American Thyroid Association guidelines were used to diagnose Graves' disease. The authors drew patients from an endocrinology department in Xi'an, China. The CDR3 runs 16 residues. Germline assignment: CDR1 MDHEN and CDR2 SYDVKM. V was pared by 4 bases and J by 4 bases, with 19 bases between. This clonotype was picked up many times. Arm-PCR with iRepertoire HTBI primers amplified the CDR3 regions for these TCR beta libraries. One entry per CDR3 protein, called by TCRdb with MiXCR from the multiplex PCR reads. In the table there are around 400,000 distinct CDR3 sequences, roughly 24% of which are singletons.

The sample consisted of peripheral blood mononuclear cells (PBMCs), taken when the disease was refractory, from a patient treated with antithyroid drugs. This receptor was taken from a woman aged 40 to 50 with Graves disease. This chain links TRBV28 with TRBJ1-1; TRBD1 is a possible D gene (6 bases). The CDR3 loop is CASSWHRDTSSTEAFF. The CDR3, as DNA: TGTGCCAGCAGTTGGCACCGGGACACCTCATCCACTGAAGCTTTCTTT.